This passage covers 12 T cell receptor beta chains from one sample sequenced in a study of T cell repertoires in cytomegalovirus infection. TCRdb called the reads again in MiXCR, with one record for every CDR3 protein. This sample has some 900,000 distinct CDR3 sequences, with about 33% found just once. Their cognate antigens are unknown. Sequenced material: cultured CD8+ T cells from PBMCs, taken from culture after CMV antigen stimulation. The receptors shown here come from a human donor in good health (CMV status not recorded). Some clones in this sample may be carry-over from other donors' samples.

The V gene is TRBV15, the J gene TRBJ2-1, with TRBD1 matching 11 bases. With 3 bases clipped from V and 8 bases from J, the junction kept 9 bases outside the gene matches. The CDR3 has 16 amino acids. Germline CDR1 LNHNV, CDR2 YYDKDF (reference sequence). CDR3 coding DNA: TGTGCCACCAGCAGGATCGGACAGGGGGCGATCGATGAGCAGTTCTTC. Translated, it gives CATSRIGQGAIDEQFF.

The V call is TRBV7-6, the J call TRBJ2-2; TRBD1 might be the D (5 bases). The V gene lost 1 base and the J gene lost 4 bases, with 16 bases spanning the gap. The CDR3 covers 17 residues. CDR1 is SGHVS and CDR2 is FNYEAQ in the germline V gene. CDR3 amino acids: CASSLGLGPGPTGELFF. The DNA for the CDR3 is TGTGCCAGCAGCTTAGGTTTAGGGCCAGGGCCCACCGGGGAGCTGTTTTTT.

This chain joins TRBV7-9 and TRBJ2-2; D is perhaps TRBD1 (6 bases). V was trimmed by 1 base and J by 1 base, leaving 13 bases between them. The length of the CDR3 is 17 residues. Germline lookup yields CDR1 SEHNR and CDR2 FQNEAQ (reference sequence). The CDR3 reads CASSLVWRTENTGELFF. CDR3 bases: TGTGCCAGCAGCTTAGTGTGGCGGACAGAGAACACCGGGGAGCTGTTTTTT.

Regarding this clonotype: The final CDR3 position lacks the conserved phenylalanine or tryptophan, pointing to a likely read error. Because the CDR3's place on the DNA is in doubt, the DNA is left out and the CDR3 is given as listed by TCRdb. This chain links TRBV20-1 with TRBJ2-3; the tabulated D call, TRBD1, remains unverified against the DNA. CDR1 DFQATT and CDR2 SNEGSKA come from the germline V gene (reference sequence). The CDR3 region is 9 residues in length, termini included. The CDR3 loop is CSARAGGRG.

This clonotype has a count of ten or more. The genes are TRBV7-9 and TRBJ2-1; possibly TRBD1 or TRBD2 for D (5 bases each). This CDR3 region has 16 residues. The V and J ends lost 5 bases and 2 bases respectively, with 16 bases between them. CDR1 and CDR2 from the germline V gene are SEHNR and FQNEAQ (reference sequence). In DNA form, the CDR3 reads TGTGCCAGCAGCCTGATTGGGGGAGCGGCCTACAATGAGCAGTTCTTC. Protein sequence: CASSLIGGAAYNEQFF.

The chain uses TRBV15 and TRBJ2-1; TRBD1 matches at 7 bases. Trimming removed 1 base from V and 0 bases from J; junction bases left unmatched: 3. Looked up from germline, CDR1 is LNHNV and CDR2 is YYDKDF (reference sequence). The CDR3 length is 16 residues. The chain's CDR3 is CATSRAEGASYNEQFF. The CDR3 bases are TGTGCCACCAGCAGAGCCGAGGGGGCCTCCTACAATGAGCAGTTCTTC.

The rearrangement links TRBV29-1 to TRBJ1-2; TRBD1 agrees at 7 bases. CDR1 SQVTM and CDR2 ANQGSEA come from the germline V gene. V was clipped by 0 bases and J by 4 bases; unmatched bases: 8. This CDR3 spans 15 amino acids. The DNA of the CDR3 is TGCAGCGTTGAAGAAGAGGGGGCAGCTTTCTATGGCTACACCTTC. Translation gives CSVEEEGAAFYGYTF.

The sample holds a few counts of this clonotype. The V call is TRBV7-2, the J call TRBJ1-1; TRBD1 might be the D (6 bases). Germline loops: CDR1 SGHTA, CDR2 FQGNSA. Trimming stripped 4 bases from V and 5 bases from J, with 17 bases between. This CDR3 spans 15 amino acids. The CDR3 spells CASSSLQGAWTEAFF. The CDR3 nucleotides read TGTGCCAGCAGCTCACTACAGGGAGCGTGGACTGAAGCTTTCTTT.

This clonotype appeared many times. The V and J genes are TRBV7-2 and TRBJ2-5; no clear D. Germline V gene lookup returns CDR1 SGHTA and CDR2 FQGNSA. The CDR3 has 14 residues. V lost 5 bases to trimming and J lost 2 bases, with 12 bases between them. The CDR3 nucleotides are TGTGCCAGCAGCAACGAGGCATTTCAAGAGACCCAGTACTTC. Its translation is CASSNEAFQETQYF. The whole variable domain, remainder taken from reference TRBV7-2 and TRBJ2-5, is GAGVSQSPSNKVTEKGKDVELRCDPISGHTALYWYRQSLGQGLEFLIYFQGNSAPDKSGLPSDRFSAERTGGSVSTLTIQRTQQEDSAVYLCASSNEAFQETQYFGPGTRLLVL.

The table lists this clonotype with many counts. The rearrangement joins TRBV7-9 to TRBJ2-5; D remains unclear. This CDR3 comprises 15 residues. Germline CDR1 SEHNR, CDR2 FQNEAQ (reference sequence). V dropped 4 bases and J dropped 4 bases, with 16 bases sitting between them. The CDR3 here is CASSSADSYLETQYF. The CDR3 nucleotides are TGTGCCAGCAGCTCCGCAGATAGCTATTTAGAGACCCAGTACTTC.

The table lists this clonotype with a few counts. V and J are TRBV2 and TRBJ2-3, with a tentative D call TRBD1 (6 bases). Trimming took 8 bases from V and 2 from J, leaving 11 bases between them. From germline, CDR1 is SNHLY and CDR2 FYNNEI. CDR3 length: 13 amino acids. The CDR3 DNA sequence: TGTGCCAGCGTAGGGGGACCCACAGATACGCAGTATTTT. Translating gives CASVGGPTDTQYF.

The chain employs TRBV11-2 and TRBJ2-2, with TRBD2 identical over 8 bases. Unmatched junction bases numbered 10, after V lost 5 bases and J lost 5 bases. From germline, CDR1 is SGHAT and CDR2 FQNNGV. The CDR3 spans 16 residues. CDR3 amino acids: CASSPWLAGRTGELFF. CDR3 bases: TGTGCCAGCAGCCCCTGGTTAGCGGGGCGAACCGGGGAGCTGTTTTTT.